This T cell receptor beta chain stems from a study of response to subunit inactivated influenza vaccine. TCRdb processed the RT-PCR reads anew with MiXCR; each CDR3 protein has one entry. The data contain approximately 500,000 distinct CDR3 sequences, approximately 15% of them singletons. This clonotype was sampled from a man between 45 and 60 years old who received an inactivated influenza vaccine. The specimen comprised PBMCs from blood, sampled about 12 days after vaccination.

CDR3 sequence: CASSIVGYPGYTF. CDR3 nucleotides: TGTGCCAGTAGTATAGTGGGGTACCCTGGCTACACCTTC. The chain carries TRBV19 and TRBJ1-2; D is unclear. The CDR3 sequence is 13 residues long. Between the trimmed V and J ends, which lost 1 base and 7 bases, there was a span of 10 bases. Looked up from germline, CDR1 is LNHDA and CDR2 is SQIVND (reference sequence).